Below, 25 T cell receptor beta chains from the same sample are listed, as sequenced in a study of cytomegalovirus exposure and HLA in healthy donors. Primers for the PCR totalled 60 Vbeta and 13 Jbeta. Assay used: immunoSEQ multiplex PCR; TCRdb lists only in-frame clones, some missing. The sample lists under 150,000 clones, more than 70% occurring once. Sequences were obtained from PBMCs. The receptors were sampled from a woman in her thirties or forties in good health and CMV-seronegative.

This clone was seen only a few times. The chain has TRBV6-6 and TRBJ1-2, with a weak D call TRBD1 (6 bases). Germline values: CDR1 MNHNY, CDR2 SVGAGI (reference sequence). The CDR3 covers 14 residues. Deletions cut 2 bases from V and 1 base from J, with 8 bases between. CDR3: CASSYPGVNYGYTF. As DNA, the CDR3 is TGTGCCAGCAGTTACCCAGGGGTTAACTATGGCTACACCTTC.

This sequence joins TRBV10-1 and TRBJ2-5, with a weak D call TRBD2 (6 bases). The ends were cut back, 3 bases at V and 5 bases at J, with 13 bases in the middle. The CDR3 loop spans 14 amino acids. CDR1 is WNHNN and CDR2 is SYGVQD in the germline V gene (reference sequence). The CDR3 loop is CASSDKGGLETQYF. In nucleotides, the CDR3 is TGCGCCAGCAGTGATAAGGGAGGTTTGGAGACCCAGTACTTC.

The V and J genes are TRBV29-1 and TRBJ2-1, with D perhaps matching TRBD1 (5 bases). Per the germline V gene, CDR1 is SQVTM and CDR2 is ANQGSEA. V lost 7 bases to trimming and J lost 6 bases, with 16 bases between them. The CDR3 spans 13 residues. CDR3 residues: CSARQSRVNEQFF. In nucleotides, the CDR3 is TGCAGCGCCCGACAGTCGCGTGTCAATGAGCAGTTCTTC.

The chain uses TRBV4-1 and TRBJ1-2, with D possibly matching TRBD1 (6 bases). Per the germline V gene, CDR1 is MGHRA and CDR2 is YSYEKL. Trimming took off 0 bases at V and 2 bases at J, with 13 bases between the two ends. The CDR3 has 16 residues. CDR3 amino acids: CASSQDPGRGNYGYTF. For the CDR3, the DNA is TGCGCCAGCAGCCAAGATCCGGGCAGGGGCAACTATGGCTACACCTTC.

This rearrangement joins TRBV2 to TRBJ2-3; D possibly corresponds to TRBD2 (6 bases). Trimming left V 8 bases short and J 5 bases short, with 17 bases between. Per the germline V gene, CDR1 is SNHLY and CDR2 is FYNNEI. There are 14 residues in the CDR3. CDR3 nucleotides: TGTGCCAGCCTGGCTTTTCCCGGGGGAGATACGCAGTATTTT. Protein product: CASLAFPGGDTQYF.

This clone was observed a handful of times. This chain uses TRBV7-9 with TRBJ1-4; D gene unclear. Germline V gene lookup returns CDR1 SEHNR and CDR2 FQNEAQ (reference sequence). Trimming left V 5 bases short and J 3 bases short, with 16 bases between. The CDR3 runs to 16 residues. As DNA, the CDR3 is TGTGCCAGCAGCGTCGGGGAGTGGGTGGCTAATGAAAAACTGTTTTTT. It encodes CASSVGEWVANEKLFF. The full variable domain, with the rest looked up from reference TRBV7-9 and TRBJ1-4, is DTGVSQNPRHKITKRGQNVTFRCDPISEHNRLYWYRQTLGQGPEFLTYFQNEAQLEKSRLLSDRFSAERPKGSFSTLEIQRTEQGDSAMYLCASSVGEWVANEKLFFGSGTQLSVL.

The genes are TRBV19 and TRBJ2-1; D might be TRBD2 (7 bases). V was shortened by 5 bases and J by 7 bases, with 21 bases between the two germline ends. The length of the CDR3 is 16 residues. Germline V lookup: CDR1 LNHDA, CDR2 SQIVND (reference sequence). CDR3 residues: CASSGGAGQYGNEQFF. The CDR3 DNA sequence: TGTGCCAGTAGTGGGGGAGCGGGACAATATGGAAATGAGCAGTTCTTC.

This sequence joins TRBV23-1 and TRBJ2-4; weak D call: TRBD1 (5 bases). TRBV23-1 is sorted into the ORF group, with uncertain function. Deletions cut 2 bases from V and 9 bases from J, with 20 bases between. This CDR3 contains 16 residues. CDR3 sequence: CASSQNNRKGLTIQYF. The CDR3 DNA is TGCGCCAGCAGTCAAAACAACAGGAAGGGATTGACCATTCAGTACTTC.

The chain has TRBV15 and TRBJ2-7; 7 bases match TRBD2. V was clipped by 3 bases and J by 2 bases; unmatched bases: 7. The CDR3 contains 15 residues. Per the germline V gene, CDR1 is LNHNV and CDR2 is YYDKDF (reference sequence). The DNA for the CDR3 is TGTGCCACCAGCAGGGGCTGGGGAGGGCCCTACGAGCAGTACTTC. Translating gives CATSRGWGGPYEQYF.

V gene TRBV25-1 combines with J gene TRBJ2-1, with D possibly being TRBD1 (6 bases). The V end lost 4 bases, the J end lost 3 bases, and 13 bases lay between the germline ends. There are 15 residues in the CDR3. Germline CDR1 and CDR2: MGHDK and SYGVNS. CDR3 amino acids: CASSVGQRLYNEQFF. The CDR3 DNA is TGTGCCAGCAGTGTTGGACAGCGCCTCTACAATGAGCAGTTCTTC. Full variable domain (remainder filled in from reference TRBV25-1 and TRBJ2-1): EADIYQTPRYLVIGTGKKITLECSQTMGHDKMYWYQQDPGMELHLIHYSYGVNSTEKGDLSSESTVSRIRTEHFPLTLESARPSHTSQYLCASSVGQRLYNEQFFGPGTRLTVL.

The chain links TRBV6-4 to TRBJ2-2; maybe TRBD1 (5 bases). The CDR3 totals 17 residues. The germline V and J ends were trimmed by 2 bases and 4 bases, with 17 bases remaining between them. Germline V gene lookup returns CDR1 MRHNA and CDR2 SNTAGT. The CDR3 protein is CASSDKFRVATTGELFF. The CDR3 DNA follows: TGTGCCAGCAGTGACAAGTTCAGGGTTGCGACCACCGGGGAGCTGTTTTTT.

CDR3: CASSYPSGSGADTQYF. The CDR3 nucleotides read TGTGCCAGCAGTTACCCCTCTGGTAGCGGTGCAGATACGCAGTATTTT. The gene calls are TRBV6-5 and TRBJ2-3; tentatively, D is TRBD2 (6 bases). CDR1 is MNHEY and CDR2 is SVGAGI in the germline V gene. The CDR3 extends over 16 amino acids. The V gene lost 2 bases and the J gene lost 4 bases, with 16 bases spanning the gap.

V usage is TRBV6-5 and J usage is TRBJ2-7; TRBD2 aligns across 8 bases. The trim removed 2 bases at V and 5 bases at J, leaving 8 bases unmatched. There are 15 residues in the CDR3. CDR1 is MNHEY, CDR2 SVGAGI, per germline. Here the CDR3 DNA reads TGTGCCAGCAGTTACACAGCGGGAGAGCCCGACGAGCAGTACTTC. It specifies CASSYTAGEPDEQYF.

The V call is TRBV28, the J call TRBJ2-7; TRBD1 might be the D (5 bases). V lost 6 bases and J lost 0, with 18 bases in between. The CDR3 is 16 residues long. Germline CDR1 reads MDHEN; CDR2 reads SYDVKM. CDR3 sequence (DNA): TGTGCCAGCAGCCCCGAGCACAGGAGCCCCTCCTACGAGCAGTACTTC. As protein: CASSPEHRSPSYEQYF. The complete variable domain, with remaining parts taken from reference TRBV28 and TRBJ2-7, reads DVKVTQSSRYLVKRTGEKVFLECVQDMDHENMFWYRQDPGLGLRLIYFSYDVKMKEKGDIPEGYSVSREKKERFSLILESASTNQTSMYLCASSPEHRSPSYEQYFGPGTRLTVT.

The J gene is TRBJ1-5, the V gene TRBV6-6; tentatively, D is TRBD1 (6 bases). CDR3 length equals 14 residues. Trimming stripped 2 bases from V and 4 bases from J, with 9 bases between. The germline gives CDR1 MNHNY, CDR2 SVGAGI (reference sequence). The CDR3 DNA reads TGTGCCAGCAGTTACCAGGGGCTAAATCAGCCCCAGCATTTT. Its protein product is CASSYQGLNQPQHF.

The rearrangement uses TRBV11-3 and TRBJ1-1; 9 bases are a match to TRBD1. The CDR3 spans 13 residues. CDR1 is SGHNT and CDR2 is YENEEA in the germline V gene. V lost 1 base and J lost 8; bases outside the gene matches: 2. The DNA for the CDR3 is TGTGCCAGCAGCTTAGGGGGGACAGGGGAAGCTTTCTTT. Translation: CASSLGGTGEAFF.

V is TRBV19 and J is TRBJ2-7, with 7 bases that match TRBD1. Germline values: CDR1 LNHDA, CDR2 SQIVND (reference sequence). The CDR3 runs to 13 residues. V dropped 3 bases and J dropped 3; count of bases not matched to a gene: 2. Here the CDR3 DNA reads TGTGCCAGTAGTATCAACAGGGGCTACGAGCAGTACTTC. Translating gives CASSINRGYEQYF.

This chain connects TRBV7-8 to TRBJ2-7; possibly TRBD1 for D (6 bases). CDR3 length: 18 amino acids. V lost 3 bases to trimming and J lost 5 bases, with 26 bases between them. Germline-derived CDR1 and CDR2 are SGHVS and FQNEAQ. The DNA of the CDR3 is TGTGCCAGCAGCTTCGTAGGACAGATCTTTACTTTCGGAGACGAGCAGTACTTC. It translates to CASSFVGQIFTFGDEQYF.

The chain joins TRBV28 to TRBJ2-3, with 8 bases fitting TRBD2. Germline V gene data show CDR1 as MDHEN and CDR2 as SYDVKM. This CDR3 has 17 residues. With 5 bases clipped from V and 1 base from J, the junction kept 11 bases outside the gene matches. The CDR3 here is CASSSPGGRGGTDTQYF. The DNA of the CDR3 is TGTGCCAGCAGTAGCCCAGGTGGGCGGGGGGGCACAGATACGCAGTATTTT.

The chain employs TRBV19 and TRBJ2-7, with TRBD2 identical over 10 bases. Germline V gene sequence: CDR1 LNHDA, CDR2 SQIVND (reference sequence). The CDR3 loop spans 14 amino acids. The V segment lost 5 bases and the J segment 3 bases; nucleotides outside the gene matches: 4. CDR3 nucleotide sequence: TGTGCCAGTAGTGTGGGACTAGCGAACTACGAGCAGTACTTC. Its translation: CASSVGLANYEQYF. Based on the CDR3 plus reference TRBV19 and TRBJ2-7, the full variable domain is DGGITQSPKYLFRKEGQNVTLSCEQNLNHDAMYWYRQDPGQGLRLIYYSQIVNDFQKGDIAEGYSVSREKKESFPLTVTSAQKNPTAFYLCASSVGLANYEQYFGPGTRLTVT.

The chain is built from TRBV15 and TRBJ1-2; possibly TRBD1 for D (5 bases). The CDR3 is 15 residues long. Trimming took off 0 bases at V and 4 bases at J, with 12 bases between the two ends. Germline V gives CDR1 LNHNV, CDR2 YYDKDF (reference sequence). The CDR3 DNA reads TGTGCCACCAGCAGAGATAGGGGCAGGGCCTATGGCTACACCTTC. It is translated as CATSRDRGRAYGYTF.

V gene TRBV6-1 combines with J gene TRBJ1-4; tentatively, D is TRBD1 (6 bases). V lost 7 bases to trimming and J lost 10 bases, with 16 bases between them. Germline loops: CDR1 MNHNS, CDR2 SASEGT. This CDR3 region has 13 residues. The CDR3 here is CASKEQGQGKLFF. CDR3 nucleotides: TGTGCCAGCAAGGAGCAGGGGCAAGGAAAACTGTTTTTT.

The rearrangement uses TRBV14 and TRBJ2-3; no clear D. V was cut by 3 bases and J by 4 bases, with 8 bases left in between. The CDR3 is 13 amino acids. Germline V gene sequence: CDR1 SGHDN, CDR2 FVKESK. The CDR3 region has the DNA TGTGCCAGCAGCCACAGGATTTCAGATACGCAGTATTTT. Its translation: CASSHRISDTQYF.

The chain combines TRBV6-9 with TRBJ2-2, with a weak D call TRBD1 (5 bases). V was pared by 5 bases and J by 0 bases, with 19 bases between. The CDR3 has 18 residues. Germline V CDR1 and CDR2: MNHGY, SVAAGI. In nucleotides, the CDR3 is TGTGCCAGCAGTCAGAGACAGAATTCTCACGCGAACACCGGGGAGCTGTTTTTT. Translation gives CASSQRQNSHANTGELFF.

The chain has TRBV2 and TRBJ2-5; perhaps TRBD1 as D (5 bases). The CDR3 sequence is 12 residues long. Trimming stripped 8 bases from V and 2 bases from J, with 9 bases between. Per the germline V gene, CDR1 is SNHLY and CDR2 is FYNNEI. CDR3 region: CASGAEQETQYF. As DNA, the CDR3 is TGTGCCAGCGGGGCTGAACAAGAGACCCAGTACTTC. The whole variable domain, remainder taken from reference TRBV2 and TRBJ2-5, is EPEVTQTPSHQVTQMGQEVILRCVPISNHLYFYWYRQILGQKVEFLVSFYNNEISEKSEIFDDQFSVERPDGSNFTLKIRSTKLEDSAMYFCASGAEQETQYFGPGTRLLVL.